The next 28 T cell receptor beta chains were all read from a single sample in a study of T-cell reconstitution after alpha-beta-depleted transplantation in children. Unique molecular identifiers were incorporated during preparation of the TCRbeta library. TCRdb analysed the PCR reads with MiXCR anew, one entry per CDR3 protein. The data hold more than 450,000 distinct CDR3 sequences, with about 17% observed a single time. This sample comprised PBMCs from the stem cell graft donor, obtained from the stem cell graft. The receptors here all came from a human donor who donated a stem cell graft to a child with acute lymphoblastic leukemia.

The V and J genes are TRBV13 and TRBJ2-5; a weak D match, TRBD2 (6 bases). With 8 bases removed from V and 2 bases from J, the gap between germline ends came to 15 bases. This CDR3 contains 14 residues. The V gene's germline CDR1 is PRHDT and CDR2 FYEKMQ (reference sequence). The CDR3 region is CASVQLGTQETQYF. In DNA, the CDR3 is TGTGCCAGCGTTCAACTAGGGACTCAAGAGACCCAGTACTTC.

The V gene is TRBV3-1, the J gene TRBJ1-2, with a tentative D call TRBD1 (5 bases). CDR1 LGHDT and CDR2 YNNKEL come from the germline V gene (reference sequence). This CDR3 has 14 residues. The V and J ends lost 3 bases and 4 bases respectively, with 12 bases between them. The CDR3 is CASSHPGRGYGYTF. The CDR3 DNA reads as TGTGCCAGCAGCCACCCGGGACGCGGCTATGGCTACACCTTC.

The genes are TRBV25-1 and TRBJ2-2, with TRBD2 as a possible D gene (6 bases). Trimming left V 6 bases short and J 2 bases short, with 19 bases between. Germline-derived CDR1 and CDR2 are MGHDK and SYGVNS. The CDR3 is made up of 17 amino acids. The chain's CDR3 is CASRDYGGGLNTGELFF. CDR3 nucleotide sequence: TGTGCCAGCAGGGACTATGGGGGAGGCCTTAACACCGGGGAGCTGTTTTTT.

The DNA for the CDR3 is TGCAGCGTTGGAGGGGGCAGCGCAGATACGCAGTATTTT. This sequence encodes CSVGGGSADTQYF. V is TRBV29-1 and J is TRBJ2-3; 7 positions match TRBD1. Germline values: CDR1 SQVTM, CDR2 ANQGSEA. The CDR3 runs to 13 residues. V lost 4 bases, J lost 4 bases, and 5 bases stayed unmatched.

This clonotype was detected a few times. The chain couples TRBV20-1 to TRBJ2-3; 9 nucleotides match TRBD2. The CDR3 length is 16 residues. The V segment lost 4 bases and the J segment 6 bases; nucleotides outside the gene matches: 14. Germline V CDR1 and CDR2: DFQATT, SNEGSKA (reference sequence). CDR3 DNA sequence: TGCAGTGCTAAGCTCCTAGCGGGAAATAGAAGGGATACGCAGTATTTT. The encoded protein is CSAKLLAGNRRDTQYF.

Here the CDR3 reads CATSVSRVNEKLFF. The CDR3 coding sequence is TGTGCCACCAGCGTAAGCAGGGTAAATGAAAAACTGTTTTTT. V gene TRBV15 combines with J gene TRBJ1-4; a possible D gene is TRBD1 (5 bases). Germline V gives CDR1 LNHNV, CDR2 YYDKDF (reference sequence). Trimming cost V 5 bases and J 5 bases, with 12 bases left between them. The CDR3 is 14 residues long.

This clonotype was observed a handful of times. The chain has TRBV6-5 and TRBJ1-2, with 8 bases aligning to TRBD1. Germline loops: CDR1 MNHEY, CDR2 SVGAGI. The CDR3 contains 16 residues. J was trimmed by 5 bases and V by 0 bases; bases with no gene match: 8. CDR3 sequence reads: CASSYSRGLVVYGYTF. The CDR3 DNA follows: TGTGCCAGCAGTTACTCCAGGGGGCTAGTGGTATATGGCTACACCTTC.

The table lists this clonotype with a few counts. This chain links TRBV15 with TRBJ2-6, with D hard to call. Trimming took off 5 bases at V and 4 bases at J, with 3 bases between the two ends. The CDR3 has 12 amino acids. From germline, CDR1 is LNHNV and CDR2 YYDKDF (reference sequence). This CDR3 is CATSRGANVLTF. For the CDR3, the DNA is TGTGCCACCAGCCGAGGGGCCAACGTCCTGACTTTC.

This clonotype was counted between two and nine times. This sequence joins TRBV6-1 and TRBJ2-3, with 11 bases fitting TRBD2. The junction had 8 bases not matched to a gene; V was cut back by 6 bases and J by 3 bases. This CDR3 contains 16 residues. Per the germline V gene, CDR1 is MNHNS and CDR2 is SASEGT. For the CDR3, the DNA is TGTGCCAGCAGCGTCAACCGACTAGCGGGAACAGATACGCAGTATTTT. Protein product: CASSVNRLAGTDTQYF.

This clonotype has a handful of counts. The gene calls are TRBV5-1 and TRBJ2-7; 9 bases are a match to TRBD1. V shed 0 bases and J 0 bases; nucleotides not matched to a gene: 4. The germline gives CDR1 SGHRS, CDR2 YFSETQ. The CDR3 covers 16 residues. Written as DNA, the CDR3 is TGCGCCAGCAGCTTGGTGGGGACAGGGAGCTCCTACGAGCAGTACTTC. This sequence encodes CASSLVGTGSSYEQYF.

The chain joins TRBV27 to TRBJ2-6; tentative D call: TRBD2 (5 bases). The CDR3 has 18 residues. The germline V and J ends were trimmed by 7 bases and 0 bases, with 19 bases remaining between them. The germline gives CDR1 MNHEY, CDR2 SMNVEV (reference sequence). CDR3 bases: TGTGCCAGCACCCCCTTCGGGGTACGGCGCTCTGGGGCCAACGTCCTGACTTTC. This translates into CASTPFGVRRSGANVLTF.

The chain has TRBV7-9 and TRBJ1-5, with D possibly TRBD1 on 5 matching bases. CDR1 and CDR2 from the germline V gene are SEHNR and FQNEAQ (reference sequence). The CDR3 is 17 amino acids. The V and J ends lost 5 bases and 0 bases respectively, with 17 bases between them. The CDR3 sequence is CASSQTGTEYSNQPQHF. In DNA, the CDR3 is TGTGCCAGCAGCCAGACCGGGACTGAGTATAGCAATCAGCCCCAGCATTTT. Supplemented by reference TRBV7-9 and TRBJ1-5, the full variable domain reads DTGVSQNPRHKITKRGQNVTFRCDPISEHNRLYWYRQTLGQGPEFLTYFQNEAQLEKSRLLSDRFSAERPKGSFSTLEIQRTEQGDSAMYLCASSQTGTEYSNQPQHFGDGTRLSIL.

A few counts support this clonotype. The chain joins TRBV5-1 to TRBJ2-7, with D possibly matching TRBD2 (6 bases). Germline V gives CDR1 SGHRS, CDR2 YFSETQ. The ends were cut back, 7 bases at V and 9 bases at J, with 20 bases in the middle. CDR3 size: 13 residues. The CDR3 DNA is TGCGCCAGCGCGGGGACGGCAAATCCAAGGCAGTACTTC. Translated: CASAGTANPRQYF. The full variable domain, completed using reference TRBV5-1 and TRBJ2-7, is KAGVTQTPRYLIKTRGQQVTLSCSPISGHRSVSWYQQTPGQGLQFLFEYFSETQRNKGNFPGRFSGRQFSNSRSEMNVSTLELGDSALYLCASAGTANPRQYFGPGTRLTVT.

This clonotype was found a few times. The CDR3 loop is CASSLLPGISGYTF. The CDR3 DNA follows: TGCGCCAGCAGCCTACTCCCAGGGATTAGCGGCTACACCTTC. The chain is built from TRBV4-1 and TRBJ1-2; TRBD1 is a possible D gene (5 bases). This CDR3 spans 14 amino acids. The ends were cut back, 4 bases at V and 8 bases at J, with 17 bases in the middle. Germline V lookup: CDR1 MGHRA, CDR2 YSYEKL.

The V gene is TRBV4-1, the J gene TRBJ1-4; no definite D call. Germline V lookup: CDR1 MGHRA, CDR2 YSYEKL. The V end lost 4 bases, the J end lost 5 bases, and 17 bases lay between the germline ends. The CDR3 runs to 16 residues. The CDR3 DNA is TGCGCCAGCAGCCGGTGGGGTTTCCAGTTCAATGAAAAACTGTTTTTT. It codes for CASSRWGFQFNEKLFF.

The gene calls are TRBV5-6 and TRBJ2-3; 10 positions agree with TRBD2. The V and J ends lost 1 base and 3 bases, in that order; junction bases with no gene match: 17. The CDR3 length is 20 residues. CDR1 and CDR2 from the germline V gene are SGHDT and YYEEEE. In DNA, the CDR3 is TGTGCCAGCAGCTTGCTCAGCGGGAGGGCCACCGGGCCGAAAACAGATACGCAGTATTTT. This sequence encodes CASSLLSGRATGPKTDTQYF.

This clonotype has a count of ten or more. The junction departs from germline at one end; a sequencing error may be responsible. V usage is TRBV5-1 and J usage is TRBJ2-2; TRBD2 aligns across 14 bases. Looked up from germline, CDR1 is SGHRS and CDR2 is YFSETQ. The CDR3 runs 16 residues. CDR3 sequence reads: CASSSGLAGVTGELFF. For the CDR3, the DNA is TGTGCCAGCAGTTCGGGACTAGCGGGAGTCACCGGGGAGCTGTTTTTT.

The chain recombines TRBV29-1 with TRBJ2-1, with 7 bases aligning to TRBD2. CDR1 is SQVTM, CDR2 ANQGSEA, per germline. V lost 6 bases to trimming and J lost 4 bases; unmatched junction nucleotides: 9. The CDR3 is made up of 14 amino acids. The CDR3, as DNA: TGCAGCGTGCTGGGCGGGGAGGGATACAATGAGCAGTTCTTC. Its protein is CSVLGGEGYNEQFF.

The chain employs TRBV20-1 and TRBJ2-3; perhaps TRBD1 as D (6 bases). The CDR3 covers 16 residues. Germline V gives CDR1 DFQATT, CDR2 SNEGSKA (reference sequence). The V gene lost 5 bases and the J gene lost 2 bases, with 20 bases spanning the gap. CDR3 sequence (DNA): TGCAGTGCTCGACAGGTAGACTCTGGAGACACAGATACGCAGTATTTT. Protein product: CSARQVDSGDTDTQYF.

The V and J genes are TRBV10-2 and TRBJ2-7, with D perhaps matching TRBD2 (6 bases). V lost 3 bases and J lost 6, with 27 bases in between. This CDR3 contains 18 residues. Germline V lookup: CDR1 WSHSY, CDR2 SAAADI. The CDR3 nucleotides are TGCGCCAGCAGTGATCCTGCGAAAGGCGGGGCTAAAGCCCGCGAGCAGTACTTC. Translated: CASSDPAKGGAKAREQYF.

This CDR3 reads CASRELGVFNEQFF. For the CDR3, the DNA is TGTGCCAGCAGAGAACTAGGGGTCTTCAATGAGCAGTTCTTC. The chain is built from TRBV12-3 or TRBV12-4 and TRBJ2-1, with D perhaps given as TRBD1 or TRBD2 (5 bases each). The CDR3 has 14 amino acids. V dropped 6 bases and J dropped 6 bases, with 15 bases sitting between them.

The chain uses TRBV25-1 and TRBJ2-6; 8 nucleotides align to TRBD1. The V segment lost 8 bases and the J segment 0 bases; nucleotides outside the gene matches: 0. This CDR3 is built from 14 residues. CDR1 MGHDK and CDR2 SYGVNS come from the germline V gene. The CDR3 loop is CASGQGSGANVLTF. The CDR3 nucleotides are TGTGCCAGCGGACAGGGCTCTGGGGCCAACGTCCTGACTTTC.

This clonotype was detected a few times. The chain employs TRBV3-1 and TRBJ2-7; D is uncertain. V lost 5 bases and J 0 bases, leaving 11 bases between the germline ends. CDR3 length: 14 residues. Germline CDR1 and CDR2: LGHDT and YNNKEL (reference sequence). The CDR3 DNA reads as TGTGCCAGCAGCTTCCTAGGGTCCTCCTACGAGCAGTACTTC. It specifies CASSFLGSSYEQYF.

This chain connects TRBV12-3 or TRBV12-4 to TRBJ1-1, with D possibly matching TRBD1 (6 bases). CDR3 length: 12 amino acids. Trimming cost V 8 bases and J 5 bases, with 12 bases left between them. The CDR3 DNA reads TGTGCCAGCCGCCAGGGGTGGACTGAAGCTTTCTTT. Translation: CASRQGWTEAFF.

The table lists this clonotype with a count of one. The chain is built from TRBV11-2 and TRBJ2-1; D unclear. Germline-derived CDR1 and CDR2 are SGHAT and FQNNGV. V lost 1 base and J 5 bases, leaving 6 bases between the germline ends. The CDR3 length is 13 residues. The CDR3: CASSLVRDNEQFF. DNA of the CDR3: TGTGCCAGCAGCTTAGTTAGGGACAATGAGCAGTTCTTC.

Only a few counts were recorded for this clonotype. The chain couples TRBV7-6 to TRBJ2-7, with D tentatively TRBD1 (5 bases). The CDR3 sequence is 14 residues long. CDR1 SGHVS and CDR2 FNYEAQ come from the germline V gene. V was cut by 4 bases and J by 5 bases, with 15 bases left in between. CDR3 coding DNA: TGTGCCAGCAGCTCCTTTGCAGGGCAGAACGAGCAGTACTTC. It is translated as CASSSFAGQNEQYF.

This clonotype has a count of ten or more. This chain joins TRBV29-1 and TRBJ2-7, with D uncertain. Germline V gene lookup returns CDR1 SQVTM and CDR2 ANQGSEA. There are 13 residues in the CDR3. Trimming took 6 bases from V and 5 from J, leaving 17 bases between them. CDR3 coding DNA: TGCAGCGTCCTAAGCCCGACCGGTCACGAGCAGTACTTC. Protein: CSVLSPTGHEQYF.

The rearrangement joins TRBV12-3 or TRBV12-4 to TRBJ1-1; no firm D call. V lost 1 base and J 1 base, leaving 7 bases between the germline ends. The CDR3 runs 14 residues. DNA of the CDR3: TGTGCCAGCAGTTTAGTATGGGCGAACACTGAAGCTTTCTTT. Amino acids: CASSLVWANTEAFF.